This T cell receptor (beta chain) originates from a study of T-cell memory formation after mild COVID-19. Each CDR3 protein gets one entry after TCRdb re-called the 5' RACE reads with MiXCR. The table includes roughly 120,000 distinct CDR3 sequences, about 15% detected once. Germline V gene lookup returns CDR1 PRHDT and CDR2 FYEKMQ (reference sequence). With 5 bases removed from V and 2 bases from J, the gap between germline ends came to 10 bases. This CDR3 has 15 residues. This clonotype has a handful of counts. The TCR originated in an adult woman who had mild COVID-19 (a few samples of this study predate the infection). Cell type and time point are not known. Material for sequencing was PBMCs or a T cell subset sorted from them (not recorded which). This chain links TRBV13 with TRBJ2-6; D not certain. The CDR3 here is CASSLPRPGANVLTF. For the CDR3, the DNA is TGTGCCAGCAGCCTCCCCAGACCTGGGGCCAACGTCCTGACTTTC.